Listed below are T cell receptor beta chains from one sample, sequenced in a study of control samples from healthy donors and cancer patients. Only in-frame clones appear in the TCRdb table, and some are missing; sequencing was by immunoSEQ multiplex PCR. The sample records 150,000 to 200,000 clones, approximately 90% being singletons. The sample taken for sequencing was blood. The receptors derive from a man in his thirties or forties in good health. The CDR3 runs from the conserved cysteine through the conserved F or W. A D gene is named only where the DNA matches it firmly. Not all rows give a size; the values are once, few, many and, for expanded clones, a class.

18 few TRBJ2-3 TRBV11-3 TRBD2 CASSLADVAGLSTDTQYF TGTGCCAGCAGCTTAGCTGATGTAGCGGGTCTAAGCACAGATACGCAGTATTTT
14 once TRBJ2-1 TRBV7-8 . CASSLAPGASEQFF TGTGCCAGCAGCTTAGCCCCCGGGGCGAGCGAGCAGTTCTTC
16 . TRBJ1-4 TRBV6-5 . CASSFIQGAPYEKLFF TGTGCCAGCAGTTTTATTCAAGGGGCCCCCTATGAAAAACTGTTTTTT
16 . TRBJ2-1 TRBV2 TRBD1 CASSYLRDSTYNEQFF TGTGCCAGCAGTTACCTCCGGGACAGCACCTACAATGAGCAGTTCTTC
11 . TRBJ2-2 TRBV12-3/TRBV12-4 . CASTSRGELFF TGTGCCAGCACCTCCAGGGGGGAGCTGTTTTTT
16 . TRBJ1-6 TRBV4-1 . CASSRGLWAYNSPLHF TGCGCCAGCAGCCGGGGACTCTGGGCCTATAATTCACCCCTCCACTTT
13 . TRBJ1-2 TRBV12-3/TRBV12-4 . CASSFTGTRGYTF TGTGCCAGCAGTTTCACAGGGACTCGGGGCTACACCTTC
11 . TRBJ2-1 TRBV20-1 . CSAQSVNEQFF TGCAGTGCCCAGTCGGTGAATGAGCAGTTCTTC
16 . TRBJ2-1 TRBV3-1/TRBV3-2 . CASSRLRDWGPGEQFF TGTGCCAGCAGCCGGCTTAGGGACTGGGGCCCAGGTGAGCAGTTCTTC
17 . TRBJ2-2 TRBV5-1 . CASSPRGGSPNTGELFF TGCGCCAGCAGCCCCAGGGGAGGGAGTCCGAACACCGGGGAGCTGTTTTTT
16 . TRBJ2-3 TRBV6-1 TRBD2 CASSEWSSGITDTQYF TGTGCCAGCAGTGAATGGAGTAGCGGGATCACAGATACGCAGTATTTT
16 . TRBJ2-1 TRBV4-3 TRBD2 CASSQEMTSGSTVQFF TGCGCCAGCAGCCAAGAGATGACTAGCGGGAGTACTGTGCAGTTCTTC
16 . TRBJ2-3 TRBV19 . CASSVFGTQRTDTQYF TGTGCCAGTAGTGTGTTCGGGACCCAGAGGACAGATACGCAGTATTTT
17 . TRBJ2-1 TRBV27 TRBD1 CASSQPGQGSSYNEQFF TGTGCCAGCAGTCAACCGGGACAGGGGAGCTCCTACAATGAGCAGTTCTTC
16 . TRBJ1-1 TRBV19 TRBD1 CASSTLDRAVYTEAFF TGTGCCAGTAGTACCCTGGACAGGGCGGTTTACACTGAAGCTTTCTTT
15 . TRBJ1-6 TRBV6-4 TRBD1 CAIYRGLSYNSPLHF TGTGCCATCTACAGGGGGTTATCCTATAATTCACCCCTCCACTTT
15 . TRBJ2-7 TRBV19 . CASSIGARYSYEQYF TGTGCCAGTAGTATAGGGGCGAGGTACTCCTACGAGCAGTACTTC
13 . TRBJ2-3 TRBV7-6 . CASSLAGENTQYF TGTGCCAGCAGCTTAGCGGGAGAAAATACGCAGTATTTT
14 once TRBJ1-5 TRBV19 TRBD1 CARGQGYSNQPQHF TGTGCCAGGGGACAGGGGTATAGCAATCAGCCCCAGCATTTT
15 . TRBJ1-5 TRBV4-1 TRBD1 CASSPWDSGNQPQHF TGCGCCAGCAGCCCCTGGGACAGCGGCAATCAGCCCCAGCATTTT
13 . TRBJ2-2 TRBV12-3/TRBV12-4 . CASSFERTGELFF TGTGCCAGCAGTTTTGAGCGAACCGGGGAGCTGTTTTTT
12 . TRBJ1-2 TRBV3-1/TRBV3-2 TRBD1 CASSQTGGGYTF TGTGCCAGCAGCCAAACAGGGGGCGGCTACACCTTC
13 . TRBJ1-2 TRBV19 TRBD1 CASSRQGLNGYTF TGTGCCAGTAGTCGACAGGGTTTGAATGGCTACACCTTC
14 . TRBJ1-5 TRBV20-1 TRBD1 CSASVDRANQPQHF TGCAGTGCTAGTGTGGACAGGGCCAATCAGCCCCAGCATTTT
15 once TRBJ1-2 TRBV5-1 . CASSLGERRGYGYTF TGCGCCAGCAGCTTGGGAGAGCGGCGCGGATACGGCTACACCTTC
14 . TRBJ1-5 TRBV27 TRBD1 CASSPDRGDQPQHF TGTGCCAGCAGTCCCGACAGGGGCGATCAGCCCCAGCATTTT
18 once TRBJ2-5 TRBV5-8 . CASSSGRKSLPGQETQYF TGTGCCAGCAGCTCAGGACGGAAGTCACTTCCAGGACAAGAGACCCAGTACTTC
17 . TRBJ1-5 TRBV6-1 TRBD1 CASSEAPGTGGYQPQHF TGTGCCAGCAGTGAAGCCCCAGGAACAGGGGGCTATCAGCCCCAGCATTTT
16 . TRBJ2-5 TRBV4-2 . CASSQDGPPMQETQYF TGTGCCAGCAGCCAAGATGGACCACCGATGCAAGAGACCCAGTACTTC
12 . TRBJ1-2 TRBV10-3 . CAIAAGDYGYTF TGTGCCATCGCGGCAGGGGACTATGGCTACACCTTC
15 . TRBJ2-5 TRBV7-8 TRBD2 CASSNMGLSQETQYF TGTGCCAGCAGCAACATGGGACTATCCCAAGAGACCCAGTACTTC
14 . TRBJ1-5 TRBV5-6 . CASSLRGSNQPQHF TGTGCCAGCAGCTTGAGAGGGTCTAATCAGCCCCAGCATTTT
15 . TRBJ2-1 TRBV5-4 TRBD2 CASSPTSGIPYEQFF TGTGCCAGCAGCCCGACTAGCGGGATTCCATATGAGCAGTTCTTC
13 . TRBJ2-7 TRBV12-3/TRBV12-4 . CASSLARTYEQYF TGTGCCAGCAGTTTAGCTCGGACCTACGAGCAGTACTTC
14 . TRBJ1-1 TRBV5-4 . CASSLEVGNTEAFF TGTGCCAGCAGCTTGGAGGTAGGGAACACTGAAGCTTTCTTT
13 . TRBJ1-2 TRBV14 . CASTPLGGYGYTF TGTGCCAGCACCCCATTGGGGGGGTATGGCTACACCTTC